A single sample gave rise to the 25 T cell receptor beta chains below, sequenced in a study of blood T cell repertoires in COVID-19. Only in-frame clones appear in the TCRdb table, and some are missing; sequencing was by immunoSEQ multiplex PCR. The top ten clones hold roughly 8.2% of a sample with roughly 160,000 clones, 70% to 90% of them seen once. The sequenced sample was peripheral blood. The receptors derive from a man in his fifties or sixties with acute or convalescent COVID-19.

This clone came up once. The chain couples TRBV5-4 to TRBJ1-2; D may be TRBD1 (6 bases). V lost 0 bases, J lost 5 bases, and 8 bases lay in between. The CDR3 contains 13 residues. CDR1 is SGHNT and CDR2 is YYREEE in the germline V gene (reference sequence). CDR3 in DNA: TGTGCCAGCAGCTTGGACAGGGCATATGGCTACACCTTC. Translating gives CASSLDRAYGYTF.

This clone was detected only once. The chain couples TRBV3-1 (or the pseudogene TRBV3-2) to TRBJ2-7; maybe TRBD2 (6 bases). Between the trimmed V and J ends, which lost 4 bases and 3 bases, there was a span of 10 bases. Germline V gene data show CDR1 as LGHDT and CDR2 as YNNKEL (reference sequence). The CDR3 has 13 amino acids. CDR3 region: CASSPHGGYEQYF. The CDR3 DNA follows: TGTGCCAGCAGCCCCCACGGGGGCTACGAGCAGTACTTC.

The chain couples TRBV12-3 or TRBV12-4 to TRBJ2-3; D is perhaps TRBD2 (5 bases). With 3 bases removed from V and 6 bases from J, the gap between germline ends came to 7 bases. This CDR3 has 12 amino acids. Here the CDR3 reads CASSFSVDTQYF. In DNA, the CDR3 is TGTGCCAGCAGTTTTAGCGTGGATACGCAGTATTTT.

The chain joins TRBV28 to TRBJ1-2, with D hard to call. This CDR3 is 11 amino acids long. V gave up 3 bases and J gave up 7 bases, with 6 bases separating them. Germline V CDR1 and CDR2: MDHEN, SYDVKM. The CDR3 is CASSLSGGYTF. In DNA, the CDR3 is TGTGCCAGCAGTTTGTCGGGTGGCTACACCTTC.

CDR3 nucleotide sequence: TGTGCCAGCAGCGAACGGGGGAACTATGGCTACACCTTC. Translated, it gives CASSERGNYGYTF. The V and J genes are TRBV21-1 and TRBJ1-2. TRBV21-1 represents a pseudogene. The CDR3 is made up of 13 amino acids.

CDR3 amino acids: CASRGEDNSPLHF. The CDR3 DNA reads as TGCGCCAGCAGGGGGGAGGATAATTCACCCCTCCACTTT. V usage is TRBV5-1 and J usage is TRBJ1-6; TRBD1 is a possible D gene (5 bases). V lost 5 bases and J 5 bases, leaving 8 bases between the germline ends. The CDR3 sequence is 13 residues long. The germline CDR1 and CDR2 sequences are SGHRS and YFSETQ.

The chain combines TRBV24-1 with TRBJ2-3, with TRBD1 matching over 8 bases. V shed 5 bases and J 8 bases; nucleotides not matched to a gene: 8. The CDR3 runs to 14 residues. Looked up from germline, CDR1 is KGHDR and CDR2 is SFDVKD. CDR3 sequence reads: CATSAGGQGGTQYF. In nucleotides, the CDR3 is TGTGCCACCAGTGCAGGAGGACAGGGTGGTACGCAGTATTTT.

A word on this clone: The same CDR3 arises from other DNA sequences in this sample as well. The V gene is TRBV29-1, the J gene TRBJ2-7; TRBD2 matches at 7 bases. Germline CDR1 is SQVTM and CDR2 is ANQGSEA. The CDR3 runs to 12 residues. V gave up 4 bases and J gave up 0 bases; unmatched junction bases: 0. CDR3 bases: TGCAGCGTTGGGGGGGGCTCCTACGAGCAGTACTTC. It codes for CSVGGGSYEQYF.

The gene calls are TRBV18 and TRBJ2-1; TRBD2 aligns across 15 bases. After removal of 8 bases from V and 7 bases from J, the junction contained 9 bases not matched to a gene. From germline, CDR1 is KGHSH and CDR2 LQKENI. This CDR3 comprises 16 residues. The CDR3 sequence is CASTATGTSGRNEQFF. The CDR3 DNA reads TGTGCCAGCACGGCTACCGGGACTAGCGGGAGGAATGAGCAGTTCTTC. Looking up the rest from reference TRBV18 and TRBJ2-1 gives the full variable domain: NAGVMQNPRHLVRRRGQEARLRCSPMKGHSHVYWYRQLPEEGLKFMVYLQKENIIDESGMPKERFSAEFPKEGPSILRIQQVVRGDSAAYFCASTATGTSGRNEQFFGPGTRLTVL.

The rearrangement uses TRBV28 and TRBJ1-5; possible D gene TRBD1, 5 bases. The CDR3 loop spans 14 amino acids. The V end lost 3 bases, the J end lost 9 bases, and 15 bases lay between the germline ends. Germline-derived CDR1 and CDR2 are MDHEN and SYDVKM. The CDR3 DNA sequence: TGTGCCAGCAGTTTGGGGGAGGGGATTGGGCCCCAGCATTTT. Translation gives CASSLGEGIGPQHF.

CDR3 loop: CASSRTYQETQYF. The CDR3 DNA sequence: TGTGCCAGCAGCCGGACTTACCAAGAGACCCAGTACTTC. The rearrangement joins TRBV7-8 to TRBJ2-5; a weak D match, TRBD2 (5 bases). This CDR3 contains 13 residues. Germline V gives CDR1 SGHVS, CDR2 FQNEAQ. The V and J ends lost 5 bases and 0 bases respectively, with 7 bases between them.

The sample holds one count of this clone. The chain has TRBV5-6 and TRBJ2-3; TRBD2 might be the D (6 bases). CDR3 length: 15 amino acids. Germline lookup yields CDR1 SGHDT and CDR2 YYEEEE. Between the trimmed V and J ends, which lost 4 bases and 2 bases, there was a span of 14 bases. The CDR3 region is CASSLSGGVTDTQYF. DNA of the CDR3: TGTGCCAGCAGCCTCTCCGGCGGGGTCACAGATACGCAGTATTTT.

J is TRBJ2-5 and V is TRBV5-1; D is uncertain. The germline CDR1 and CDR2 sequences are SGHRS and YFSETQ. The CDR3 is 14 amino acids. V was trimmed by 1 base and J by 4 bases, leaving 11 bases between them. The CDR3 loop reads CASSLSSNRETQYF. The DNA for the CDR3 is TGCGCCAGCAGCTTGTCTTCGAATAGAGAGACCCAGTACTTC.

J is TRBJ1-6 and V is TRBV27, with D possibly being TRBD1 (5 bases). The CDR3 runs 15 residues. CDR1 is MNHEY, CDR2 SMNVEV, per germline (reference sequence). V was clipped by 2 bases and J by 8 bases, with 13 bases between them. The CDR3 bases are TGTGCCAGCAGTTTAAGGACATTCGAGGATTCACCCCTCCACTTT. It codes for CASSLRTFEDSPLHF.

V is TRBV21-1 and J is TRBJ1-2. TRBV21-1 represents a pseudogene. CDR3 size: 14 residues. CDR3 region: CASSARTSNYGYTF. The CDR3 DNA is TGTGCCAGCAGCGCGAGAACTTCGAACTATGGCTACACCTTC.

This chain joins TRBV7-9 and TRBJ2-3; TRBD1 is a possible D gene (6 bases). CDR1 SEHNR and CDR2 FQNEAQ come from the germline V gene (reference sequence). V gave up 6 bases and J gave up 5 bases, with 18 bases separating them. The CDR3 sequence is 15 residues long. This chain's CDR3 is CASSLQGWGEDTQYF. The CDR3 region has the DNA TGTGCCAGCAGTCTCCAGGGGTGGGGTGAAGATACGCAGTATTTT. Full variable domain (outside the CDR3, taken from reference TRBV7-9 and TRBJ2-3): DTGVSQNPRHKITKRGQNVTFRCDPISEHNRLYWYRQTLGQGPEFLTYFQNEAQLEKSRLLSDRFSAERPKGSFSTLEIQRTEQGDSAMYLCASSLQGWGEDTQYFGPGTRLTVL.

The chain combines TRBV18 with TRBJ2-7, with 7 bases matching TRBD1. With 2 bases clipped from V and 5 bases from J, the junction kept 6 bases outside the gene matches. CDR3 length equals 14 residues. Looked up from germline, CDR1 is KGHSH and CDR2 is LQKENI. The CDR3 spells CASSPDYRGDEQYF. The CDR3 bases are TGTGCCAGCTCACCAGACTACAGGGGTGACGAGCAGTACTTC.

V is TRBV14 and J is TRBJ1-1; D is possibly TRBD1 (6 bases). Per germline, CDR1 SGHDN and CDR2 FVKESK. V lost 4 bases and J 5 bases, leaving 17 bases between the germline ends. There are 15 residues in the CDR3. The CDR3 DNA reads TGTGCCAGCAGCCTTACGGGACAAACGAGAACTGAAGCTTTCTTT. Protein product: CASSLTGQTRTEAFF.

The chain employs TRBV28 and TRBJ2-3; the match to TRBD2 covers 7 bases. V dropped 6 bases and J dropped 2; count of bases not matched to a gene: 11. The CDR3 spans 16 residues. Per the germline V gene, CDR1 is MDHEN and CDR2 is SYDVKM. The CDR3 DNA sequence: TGTGCCAGCAGCCTAGGCCGGGACTACACCACAGATACGCAGTATTTT. It codes for CASSLGRDYTTDTQYF.

CDR3 residues: CASSSQTGSYGYTF. DNA of the CDR3: TGTGCCAGCAGTTCCCAGACAGGGTCCTATGGCTACACCTTC. This chain connects TRBV28 to TRBJ1-2, with TRBD1 matching 7 bases. Germline values: CDR1 MDHEN, CDR2 SYDVKM. The CDR3 has 14 residues. With V trimmed by 4 bases and J by 4 bases, 6 bases remained unmatched.

The genes are TRBV7-6 and TRBJ1-2; the match to TRBD1 covers 9 bases. CDR1 is SGHVS and CDR2 is FNYEAQ in the germline V gene. CDR3 length equals 16 residues. After removal of 0 bases from V and 5 bases from J, the junction contained 7 bases not matched to a gene. As DNA, the CDR3 is TGTGCCAGCAGCTTAGCGGGACAGGGTGTCCCATATGGCTACACCTTC. This gives the protein CASSLAGQGVPYGYTF.

This rearrangement joins TRBV6-4 to TRBJ2-1, with 9 bases identical to TRBD2. This CDR3 is built from 13 residues. Germline CDR1 reads MRHNA; CDR2 reads SNTAGT. J was trimmed by 7 bases and V by 8 bases; bases with no gene match: 6. CDR3 in amino acids: CASSGREGNEQFF. The CDR3 DNA is TGTGCCAGCTCCGGGCGGGAGGGGAATGAGCAGTTCTTC.

This chain joins TRBV7-2 and TRBJ2-1; D is possibly TRBD2 (6 bases). Germline V CDR1 and CDR2: SGHTA, FQGNSA. The CDR3 covers 14 residues. V lost 6 bases, J lost 3 bases, and 12 bases lay in between. Written as DNA, the CDR3 is TGTGCCAGCAGGCTTACGCGGGACTACAATGAGCAGTTCTTC. Protein: CASRLTRDYNEQFF.

This clone has only one observation. V and J are TRBV7-9 and TRBJ2-7; D unclear. CDR1 is SEHNR, CDR2 FQNEAQ, per germline (reference sequence). The CDR3 totals 13 residues. Trimming removed 3 bases from V and 0 bases from J, with 6 bases in between. The CDR3 region has the DNA TGTGCCAGCAGCTTCCAGCGCTCCTACGAGCAGTACTTC. Translated: CASSFQRSYEQYF.

The gene calls are TRBV6-4 and TRBJ1-6, with 7 nucleotides matching TRBD1. This CDR3 region has 17 residues. The germline CDR1 and CDR2 sequences are MRHNA and SNTAGT. The J segment lost 6 bases and the V segment lost 6 bases, leaving 14 bases of the junction unmatched. CDR3 in amino acids: CASSPPWTGRINSPLHF. CDR3 in DNA: TGTGCCAGCAGCCCGCCCTGGACAGGCAGGATTAATTCACCCCTCCACTTT.